This T cell receptor (beta chain) stems from a study of Tregs in tolerant kidney transplant recipients. General study findings and limits: Activated donor B cell expansion appeared to reveal the most relevant donor-specific TCRbeta repertoire. Donor-specific Treg expansion exceeded global Treg expansion in tolerant patients, suggesting antigen drive. Changing PCR primers prevented nucleotide comparison between some patients' samples.

Assay used: immunoSEQ multiplex PCR; TCRdb lists only in-frame clones, some missing. The listing records nearly 15,000 clones. The nonmyeloablative bone marrow transplants came from related graft donors, with transient mixed chimerism. V was clipped by 7 bases and J by 1 base; unmatched bases: 6. CDR1 is SGHRS, CDR2 YFSETQ, per germline. The CDR3 is 15 amino acids. With respect to this clone: Its antigen remains unidentified. The read gets to within 3 residues of the CDR3 end, and the germline J gene fills in the rest.

The sequence was collected from a human patient who received a combined kidney and bone marrow transplant. Some T cells here may be from the graft donor. The genes are TRBV5-1 and TRBJ2-2; 8 nucleotides align to TRBD1. The sequences come from CD4+ T cells from blood (PBMCs), collected 12 months after the transplant. CDR3 DNA (partial): TGCGCCAGCGTAATTGGGACAGGGAACACCGGGGAG. Translated, it gives CASVIGTGNTGE. The entire CDR3 reads CASVIGTGNTGELFF.